This T cell receptor beta chain is from a study of blood T cell repertoires in COVID-19. Across the whole study: Spain, Italy and the United States supplied samples that represented acute and convalescent COVID-19. From T cells, B-cell-depleted T cells, or PBMCs came the material, which was cDNA or gDNA.

Germline V gene data show CDR1 as MDHEN and CDR2 as SYDVKM. V was clipped by 8 bases and J by 3 bases; unmatched bases: 5. The CDR3 totals 14 residues. As processed by the authors: Using reference gene primer amplification, nucleated cell counts were estimated. Generated by immunoSEQ multiplex PCR, the TCRdb table keeps only in-frame clones and is missing some. V, J and clone size reflect that table, while D and trimming were determined from the DNA. The sample shows 200,000 to 300,000 clones, 80% to 90% of them seen only once. The sequencing input was peripheral blood. This clonotype was sampled from a man over 45 with acute or convalescent COVID-19. The rearrangement links TRBV28 to TRBJ1-5, with 9 bases that match TRBD1. This CDR3 is CASLGTGHNQPQHF. CDR3 bases: TGTGCCAGCCTAGGGACAGGGCACAATCAGCCCCAGCATTTT.